The 22 T cell receptor beta chains in this list originate from one sample, sequenced in a study of chemoradiotherapy in HPV16-positive cancers (dated by TCRdb to the early 2020s). The library was made by the immunoSEQ multiplex PCR assay. The table was pulled from immuneACCESS by TCRdb, which kept in-frame rearrangements only. Such tables lose some clones; where checked, under half of the loss comes from unresolved V genes, and the rest has no known cause. In all, the sample holds about 6,600 clones, and approximately 81% of those were seen once. The ten most abundant clones make up less than 8.5% of the sample. The sequences come from tumor tissue, collected from a patient who underwent chemoradiotherapy. Every receptor here comes from a human donor with HPV-associated anogenital cancer.

The chain uses TRBV11-2 and TRBJ1-1; D perhaps matches TRBD1 (5 bases). The CDR3 has 14 residues. Germline CDR1 SGHAT, CDR2 FQNNGV. Trimming removed 7 bases at V and 0 bases at J, with 12 bases between. The CDR3 DNA sequence: TGTGCCAGCATGAACTGGGGGATGAACACTGAAGCTTTCTTT. Its translation is CASMNWGMNTEAFF.

This CDR3 reads CASSLTSGTLGQYF. DNA of the CDR3: TGCGCCAGCAGCTTGACCAGCGGGACCCTGGGGCAGTACTTC. The chain recombines TRBV5-1 with TRBJ2-7; 7 bases match TRBD2. The trim removed 1 base at V and 9 bases at J, leaving 10 bases unmatched. The CDR3 sequence is 14 residues long. From germline, CDR1 is SGHRS and CDR2 YFSETQ.

To note about this clone: Other DNA sequences from this sample encode an identical CDR3 as well. The chain recombines TRBV2 with TRBJ2-7; the D gene is possibly TRBD2 (6 bases). The CDR3 sequence is 12 residues long. The V gene's germline CDR1 is SNHLY and CDR2 FYNNEI. V was cut by 4 bases and J by 3 bases, with 7 bases left in between. The CDR3 region is CASSGDFYEQYF. The CDR3 DNA is TGTGCCAGCAGTGGGGACTTCTACGAGCAGTACTTC. The full variable domain, in which reference TRBV2 and TRBJ2-7 provide the parts outside the CDR3, is EPEVTQTPSHQVTQMGQEVILRCVPISNHLYFYWYRQILGQKVEFLVSFYNNEISEKSEIFDDQFSVERPDGSNFTLKIRSTKLEDSAMYFCASSGDFYEQYFGPGTRLTVT.

V usage is TRBV28 and J usage is TRBJ2-7; either TRBD1 or TRBD2 may fit D (5 bases each). The V gene lost 5 bases and the J gene lost 3 bases, with 14 bases spanning the gap. The CDR3 loop spans 14 amino acids. Germline loops: CDR1 MDHEN, CDR2 SYDVKM. The DNA of the CDR3 is TGTGCCAGCAGTCCGGTGGGGACCCACTACGAGCAGTACTTC. Protein: CASSPVGTHYEQYF.

The rearrangement joins TRBV14 to TRBJ2-6; 7 bases are shared with TRBD1. The CDR3 sequence is 18 residues long. V shed 2 bases, J shed 0 bases, and the junction held 7 bases outside the gene matches. In germline, CDR1 is SGHDN, CDR2 FVKESK. The CDR3 is CASSQTRTGPSGANVLTF. CDR3 bases: TGTGCCAGCAGCCAAACTCGGACAGGCCCCTCTGGGGCCAACGTCCTGACTTTC.

CDR3: CASSLLAGWVDTQYF. The DNA of the CDR3 is TGTGCCAGCAGTTTGCTAGCGGGATGGGTAGATACGCAGTATTTT. The rearrangement joins TRBV28 to TRBJ2-3, with 9 bases fitting TRBD2. Trimming cost V 3 bases and J 5 bases; bases outside gene matches: 6. CDR3 size: 15 residues. Germline assignment: CDR1 MDHEN and CDR2 SYDVKM.

The chain combines TRBV5-4 with TRBJ2-2; 7 nucleotides align to TRBD2. The germline gives CDR1 SGHNT, CDR2 YYREEE (reference sequence). Unmatched junction bases numbered 7, after V lost 2 bases and J lost 3 bases. CDR3 length equals 16 residues. The CDR3 here is CASSFGGSFDTGELFF. As DNA, the CDR3 is TGTGCCAGCAGCTTCGGCGGGAGCTTCGACACCGGGGAGCTGTTTTTT.

This clone was recorded once. J is TRBJ2-1 and V is TRBV7-2; TRBD2 matches at 12 bases. CDR1 and CDR2 from the germline V gene are SGHTA and FQGNSA. The CDR3 loop spans 16 amino acids. The V and J ends lost 4 bases and 6 bases, in that order; junction bases with no gene match: 7. CDR3 amino acids: CASSWPSGGAANEQFF. The CDR3 bases are TGTGCCAGCAGCTGGCCTAGCGGGGGGGCAGCCAATGAGCAGTTCTTC.

This clone was picked up a small number of times. The J gene is TRBJ1-1, the V gene TRBV30; D may be TRBD1 (5 bases). The V end was cut by 3 bases, the J end by 6 bases, with 14 bases between. Germline V lookup: CDR1 GTSNPN, CDR2 SVGIG (reference sequence). The CDR3 covers 13 residues. The DNA of the CDR3 is TGTGCCTGGAGGCGGACACCGGGCGCTGAAGCTTTCTTT. Residues: CAWRRTPGAEAFF.

The V and J genes are TRBV19 and TRBJ2-2, with TRBD2 identical over 8 bases. Germline CDR1 reads LNHDA; CDR2 reads SQIVND (reference sequence). Trimming cost V 5 bases and J 4 bases; bases outside gene matches: 9. There are 16 residues in the CDR3. This chain's CDR3 is CASSLALGLVTGELFF. Written as DNA, the CDR3 is TGTGCCAGTAGTTTAGCCCTGGGACTAGTCACCGGGGAGCTGTTTTTT.

This chain links TRBV11-2 with TRBJ2-7; 9 positions match TRBD2. This CDR3 comprises 15 residues. V lost 1 base to trimming and J lost 1 base; unmatched junction nucleotides: 2. The germline gives CDR1 SGHAT, CDR2 FQNNGV. The CDR3 coding sequence is TGTGCCAGCAGCTTAGTAGCGGGAGAGTCCTACGAGCAGTACTTC. It codes for CASSLVAGESYEQYF.

V is TRBV28 and J is TRBJ2-5, with a tentative D call TRBD2 (6 bases). This CDR3 has 12 residues. V was shortened by 8 bases and J by 4 bases, with 11 bases between the two germline ends. From germline, CDR1 is MDHEN and CDR2 SYDVKM. CDR3 sequence (DNA): TGTGCCAGCGGGGGACTCTTAGAGACCCAGTACTTC. Amino acid sequence: CASGGLLETQYF.

CDR3 coding DNA: TGTGCCAGCAGTGCTCGGGACAGGGTAATGAAGTACTTC. Translated, it gives CASSARDRVMKYF. The genes are TRBV2 and TRBJ2-7; 9 nucleotides align to TRBD1. Germline V gene sequence: CDR1 SNHLY, CDR2 FYNNEI. J was trimmed by 11 bases and V by 4 bases; bases with no gene match: 9. The CDR3 runs 13 residues. The whole variable domain, remainder taken from reference TRBV2 and TRBJ2-7, is EPEVTQTPSHQVTQMGQEVILRCVPISNHLYFYWYRQILGQKVEFLVSFYNNEISEKSEIFDDQFSVERPDGSNFTLKIRSTKLEDSAMYFCASSARDRVMKYFGPGTRLTVT.

The chain employs TRBV29-1 and TRBJ2-3, with a tentative D call TRBD1 (6 bases). Germline CDR1 reads SQVTM; CDR2 reads ANQGSEA. V shed 5 bases and J shed 3 bases, with 15 bases lying between them. The CDR3 is made up of 14 amino acids. The CDR3 sequence: CSVTRQARTDTQYF. DNA for the CDR3: TGCAGCGTTACAAGACAGGCTCGGACAGATACGCAGTATTTT.

The chain carries TRBV7-2 and TRBJ2-7; TRBD2 is a possible D gene (6 bases). Trimming left V 5 bases short and J 6 bases short, with 20 bases between. From germline, CDR1 is SGHTA and CDR2 FQGNSA. This CDR3 contains 15 residues. This CDR3 reads CASSRSGDHSSEQYF. The CDR3, as DNA: TGTGCCAGCAGCCGTAGCGGCGACCACTCTAGCGAGCAGTACTTC.

This rearrangement joins TRBV9 to TRBJ1-1; 8 bases line up with TRBD1. Germline V gene lookup returns CDR1 SGDLS and CDR2 YYNGEE. This CDR3 is built from 15 residues. V lost 0 bases and J lost 5; bases outside the gene matches: 6. The CDR3 reads CASSVAGQGWTEAFF. In nucleotides, the CDR3 is TGTGCCAGCAGCGTAGCCGGACAGGGATGGACTGAAGCTTTCTTT.

DNA for the CDR3: TGTGCCAGCAGCCGGGGATCGGGGCAGCCCCAGCATTTT. Protein: CASSRGSGQPQHF. The genes are TRBV7-3 and TRBJ1-5; D gene uncertain. Germline V lookup: CDR1 SGHTA, CDR2 FQGTGA. CDR3 length equals 13 residues. Trimming took off 5 bases at V and 7 bases at J, with 12 bases between the two ends.

The V call is TRBV2, the J call TRBJ2-3; D gene ambiguous. CDR1 is SNHLY and CDR2 is FYNNEI in the germline V gene. Trimming removed 4 bases at V and 3 bases at J, with 11 bases between. The CDR3 is 14 amino acids. CDR3 sequence reads: CASSVEYETDTQYF. The CDR3 DNA is TGTGCCAGCAGTGTGGAGTACGAGACAGATACGCAGTATTTT.

This clone has more than one count but fewer than ten. CDR3 in DNA: TGTGCCAGCAGCCCGAATACGAACACTGAAGCTTTCTTT. It specifies CASSPNTNTEAFF. V gene TRBV9 combines with J gene TRBJ1-1; D is uncertain. Per germline, CDR1 SGDLS and CDR2 YYNGEE. There are 13 residues in the CDR3. The V end lost 4 bases, the J end lost 1 base, and 8 bases lay between the germline ends. The full variable domain, completed using reference TRBV9 and TRBJ1-1, is DSGVTQTPKHLITATGQRVTLRCSPRSGDLSVYWYQQSLDQGLQFLIQYYNGEERAKGNILERFSAQQFPDLHSELNLSSLELGDSALYFCASSPNTNTEAFFGQGTRLTVV.

The rearrangement links TRBV7-9 to TRBJ2-5; the D is unclear. With the DNA end fitting TRBJ2-7 better, the J assignment may be wrong. CDR3 length: 11 residues. The germline gives CDR1 SEHNR, CDR2 FQNEAQ (reference sequence). The chain's CDR3 is CASSLANEQYF. CDR3 bases: TGTGCCAGCAGCTTAGCGAACGAGCAGTACTTC.

This chain links TRBV7-6 with TRBJ1-6; D unclear. Trimming shortened V by 0 bases and J by 10 bases, and 10 bases separated the two germline ends. The CDR3 totals 14 residues. Germline V lookup: CDR1 SGHVS, CDR2 FNYEAQ. The CDR3 coding sequence is TGTGCCAGCAGCTTAGCGTTAGGGTCCTCACCCCTCCACTTT. Residues: CASSLALGSSPLHF.

This clone was recorded only once. The chain links TRBV11-2 to TRBJ1-1, with D perhaps TRBD1 (6 bases). The germline gives CDR1 SGHAT, CDR2 FQNNGV. The CDR3 runs to 14 residues. V was clipped by 4 bases and J by 4 bases, with 13 bases between them. The CDR3 spells CASSSLQGGTEAFF. The CDR3 bases are TGTGCCAGCAGCTCCTTACAGGGTGGCACTGAAGCTTTCTTT.